Listed here are 23 T cell receptor beta chains from one sample, sequenced in a study of cytomegalovirus exposure and HLA in healthy donors. The PCR made use of 60 Vbeta and 13 Jbeta primers. Assay used: immunoSEQ multiplex PCR; TCRdb lists only in-frame clones, some missing. The sample holds around 200,000 clones; roughly three quarters are singletons and the top ten take around 1.6%. Sequencing used PBMCs. Receptors originate from a woman between 18 and 29 years old in good health and CMV-seronegative.

The V and J genes are TRBV6-1 and TRBJ2-3, with TRBD2 matching over 7 bases. CDR1 and CDR2 from the germline V gene are MNHNS and SASEGT. The CDR3 consists of 12 residues. V lost 7 bases to trimming and J lost 4 bases; unmatched junction nucleotides: 2. The CDR3 sequence: CASNSGADTQYF. Here the CDR3 DNA reads TGTGCCAGCAACAGCGGGGCAGATACGCAGTATTTT.

This sequence joins TRBV7-8 and TRBJ2-2, with 11 bases aligning to TRBD2. Germline V gene data show CDR1 as SGHVS and CDR2 as FQNEAQ. J gave up 8 bases and V 1 base, and 6 bases lay outside the gene matches. This CDR3 is 16 amino acids long. For the CDR3, the DNA is TGTGCCAGCAGCTTAGAATTGGCTAGCGGGAGGGGGGAGCTGTTTTTT. It yields the protein CASSLELASGRGELFF.

The chain carries TRBV28 and TRBJ2-5; 8 positions match TRBD1. The length of the CDR3 is 15 residues. The trim removed 7 bases at V and 4 bases at J, leaving 11 bases unmatched. Germline CDR1 is MDHEN and CDR2 is SYDVKM. In nucleotides, the CDR3 is TGTGCCAGCATTCCTCAGGGGGCGCGCACAGAGACCCAGTACTTC. It codes for CASIPQGARTETQYF.

V gene TRBV6-1 combines with J gene TRBJ1-1; 11 bases match TRBD1. The CDR3 covers 15 residues. CDR1 MNHNS and CDR2 SASEGT come from the germline V gene. With 5 bases clipped from V and 2 bases from J, the junction kept 4 bases outside the gene matches. CDR3: CASSTGQGANTEAFF. Here the CDR3 DNA reads TGTGCCAGCAGTACCGGACAGGGGGCTAACACTGAAGCTTTCTTT.

The chain couples TRBV5-1 to TRBJ2-7; 7 nucleotides match TRBD2. The V gene's germline CDR1 is SGHRS and CDR2 YFSETQ. The CDR3 consists of 14 residues. V gave up 1 base and J gave up 2 bases; unmatched junction bases: 3. CDR3: CASSLSGTTYEQYF. CDR3 coding DNA: TGCGCCAGCAGCTTGAGTGGGACTACCTACGAGCAGTACTTC.

The chain has TRBV10-3 and TRBJ2-1; weak D call: TRBD1 (5 bases). Trimming took 6 bases from V and 1 from J, leaving 19 bases between them. The CDR3 spans 17 residues. Germline CDR1 reads ENHRY; CDR2 reads SYGVKD. CDR3 coding DNA: TGTGCCATCAGAGATCTTACAGGAGAGCTTTCCTACAATGAGCAGTTCTTC. Protein product: CAIRDLTGELSYNEQFF.

CDR3 sequence: CATSPGQGFYEQYF. The CDR3 nucleotides read TGTGCCACCAGCCCAGGCCAGGGGTTCTACGAGCAGTACTTC. V and J are TRBV15 and TRBJ2-7; tentatively, D is TRBD1 (6 bases). In germline, CDR1 is LNHNV, CDR2 YYDKDF (reference sequence). This CDR3 region has 14 residues. V gave up 5 bases and J gave up 3 bases, with 14 bases separating them.

The genes are TRBV4-2 and TRBJ2-1; 9 bases are a match to TRBD2. This CDR3 has 15 residues. Germline V gene lookup returns CDR1 LGHNA and CDR2 YNFKEQ. V was pared by 5 bases and J by 8 bases, with 10 bases of the junction left unmatched. CDR3 sequence: CASSASRTSVYEQFF. CDR3 bases: TGTGCCAGCAGCGCCTCTCGGACTAGCGTGTATGAGCAGTTCTTC.

This chain connects TRBV7-9 to TRBJ1-4; tentatively, D is TRBD1 (6 bases). This CDR3 is built from 16 residues. The germline gives CDR1 SEHNR, CDR2 FQNEAQ (reference sequence). Trimming pared 3 bases from V and 6 bases from J, leaving 17 bases between. The chain's CDR3 is CASSFYIGGDYEKLFF. The DNA of the CDR3 is TGTGCCAGCAGCTTTTATATAGGGGGGGACTATGAAAAACTGTTTTTT.

The chain employs TRBV19 and TRBJ1-1; 8 bases align to TRBD1. V shed 8 bases, J shed 0 bases, and the junction held 5 bases outside the gene matches. The CDR3 is 14 amino acids. Germline V gene data show CDR1 as LNHDA and CDR2 as SQIVND (reference sequence). The CDR3 region has the DNA TGTGCCAGTGCCCGGACAGGGCTGAACACTGAAGCTTTCTTT. Encoded protein: CASARTGLNTEAFF.

This clone turned up a few times. This chain uses TRBV4-1 with TRBJ2-5; TRBD1 matches 11 bases. The DNA end lines up better with TRBJ2-7; the J call may be wrong. The CDR3 loop spans 16 amino acids. The germline V gene encodes CDR1 MGHRA and CDR2 YSYEKL. The CDR3 loop is CASSQGYGQGANEQYF. In DNA form, the CDR3 reads TGCGCCAGCAGCCAGGGTTACGGACAGGGGGCTAACGAGCAGTACTTC.

V gene TRBV2 combines with J gene TRBJ1-1; weak D call: TRBD1 (5 bases). Trimming pared 2 bases from V and 0 bases from J, leaving 13 bases between. Germline V gives CDR1 SNHLY, CDR2 FYNNEI. This CDR3 has 16 amino acids. This CDR3 is CASSEWGGEMNTEAFF. The CDR3 region has the DNA TGTGCCAGCAGTGAATGGGGAGGGGAAATGAACACTGAAGCTTTCTTT. The full variable domain, rest sourced from reference TRBV2 and TRBJ1-1, is EPEVTQTPSHQVTQMGQEVILRCVPISNHLYFYWYRQILGQKVEFLVSFYNNEISEKSEIFDDQFSVERPDGSNFTLKIRSTKLEDSAMYFCASSEWGGEMNTEAFFGQGTRLTVV.

The V gene is TRBV6-5, the J gene TRBJ1-4; TRBD1 matches 8 bases. The CDR3 runs 15 residues. Germline V CDR1 and CDR2: MNHEY, SVGAGI. Trimming cost V 6 bases and J 2 bases; bases outside gene matches: 5. The CDR3 loop is CASRDPGGTNEKLFF. The CDR3 DNA reads as TGTGCCAGCAGGGACCCAGGGGGCACTAATGAAAAACTGTTTTTT.

This sequence joins TRBV5-6 and TRBJ2-1, with D perhaps matching TRBD2 (6 bases). V gave up 5 bases and J gave up 0 bases, with 12 bases separating them. Germline V lookup: CDR1 SGHDT, CDR2 YYEEEE. CDR3 length: 15 amino acids. The CDR3 region has the DNA TGTGCCAGCAGGGGACTGGAGAGCTCCTACAATGAGCAGTTCTTC. It translates to CASRGLESSYNEQFF.

This clone occurred a few times. The chain carries TRBV6-5 and TRBJ1-1; 9 bases match TRBD1. V trimming: 2 bases; J trimming: 6 bases; junction bases outside the gene matches: 7. CDR3 size: 15 residues. CDR1 is MNHEY, CDR2 SVGAGI, per germline. In DNA, the CDR3 is TGTGCCAGCAGTTACGGGACAGGGTTGGTCCCTGAAGCTTTCTTT. Its translation is CASSYGTGLVPEAFF.

This chain links TRBV4-2 with TRBJ2-3, with 12 bases aligning to TRBD2. There are 17 residues in the CDR3. J lost 2 bases, V lost 3 bases, and 6 bases had no gene match. Germline lookup yields CDR1 LGHNA and CDR2 YNFKEQ. CDR3 in amino acids: CASSHPPSGGATDTQYF. The CDR3 DNA is TGTGCCAGCAGCCATCCTCCTAGCGGGGGGGCCACAGATACGCAGTATTTT.

This chain uses TRBV28 with TRBJ1-2, with a weak D call TRBD1 (5 bases). This CDR3 is built from 17 residues. V lost 3 bases and J 0 bases, leaving 17 bases between the germline ends. Germline assignment: CDR1 MDHEN and CDR2 SYDVKM. Written as DNA, the CDR3 is TGTGCCAGCAGTTTCCGCAGGGCTCTACTCTCTAACTATGGCTACACCTTC. This encodes CASSFRRALLSNYGYTF.

The chain has TRBV6-5 and TRBJ1-4; D remains ambiguous. CDR1 is MNHEY and CDR2 is SVGAGI in the germline V gene. This CDR3 has 14 amino acids. V dropped 10 bases and J dropped 6 bases, with 18 bases sitting between them. CDR3 bases: TGTGCCACCCGAACTCGCGGGGTATATGAAAAACTGTTTTTT. Residues: CATRTRGVYEKLFF.

CDR3 bases: TGTGCCTGGAGTTTGGCGGGAGGGCCTCGGGGCACAGATACGCAGTATTTT. It is translated as CAWSLAGGPRGTDTQYF. The rearrangement links TRBV30 to TRBJ2-3; the match to TRBD2 covers 9 bases. The CDR3 extends over 17 amino acids. J gave up 1 base and V 2 bases, and 10 bases lay outside the gene matches. Germline V lookup: CDR1 GTSNPN, CDR2 SVGIG (reference sequence).

This chain links TRBV7-8 with TRBJ2-2, with TRBD2 as a possible D gene (5 bases). CDR1 is SGHVS and CDR2 is FQNEAQ in the germline V gene. Trimming shortened V by 5 bases and J by 6 bases, and 16 bases separated the two germline ends. The CDR3 consists of 15 residues. For the CDR3, the DNA is TGTGCCAGCAGCCCGAAGCTACCTAGCCCCGGGGAGCTGTTTTTT. Residues: CASSPKLPSPGELFF.

The rearrangement joins TRBV9 to TRBJ1-4; weak D call: TRBD1 (5 bases). Germline assignment: CDR1 SGDLS and CDR2 YYNGEE. V lost 4 bases and J 5 bases, leaving 15 bases between the germline ends. This CDR3 has 15 amino acids. CDR3 protein: CASSRVGEKNEKLFF. CDR3 DNA sequence: TGTGCCAGCAGCAGGGTAGGGGAAAAAAATGAAAAACTGTTTTTT.

The chain recombines TRBV18 with TRBJ1-5; D gene unclear. The germline V and J ends were trimmed by 4 bases and 6 bases, with 13 bases remaining between them. This CDR3 contains 14 residues. The V gene's germline CDR1 is KGHSH and CDR2 LQKENI. The CDR3 DNA is TGTGCCAGCTCACGGTTGGAGGGTGGTCAGCCCCAGCATTTT. This translates into CASSRLEGGQPQHF.

This clone was observed once. Mismatch with germline at one junction end may stem from a read error. This rearrangement joins TRBV7-9 to TRBJ2-7; 9 nucleotides align to TRBD1. This CDR3 region has 14 residues. From germline, CDR1 is SEHNR and CDR2 FQNEAQ (reference sequence). The CDR3 sequence: CSSSPRDRVYEQYF. In DNA, the CDR3 is TGTTCCAGCAGCCCCCGGGACAGGGTCTACGAGCAGTACTTC. Filled out from reference TRBV7-9 and TRBJ2-7, the complete variable domain reads DTGVSQNPRHKITKRGQNVTFRCDPISEHNRLYWYRQTLGQGPEFLTYFQNEAQLEKSRLLSDRFSAERPKGSFSTLEIQRTEQGDSAMYLCSSSPRDRVYEQYFGPGTRLTVT.